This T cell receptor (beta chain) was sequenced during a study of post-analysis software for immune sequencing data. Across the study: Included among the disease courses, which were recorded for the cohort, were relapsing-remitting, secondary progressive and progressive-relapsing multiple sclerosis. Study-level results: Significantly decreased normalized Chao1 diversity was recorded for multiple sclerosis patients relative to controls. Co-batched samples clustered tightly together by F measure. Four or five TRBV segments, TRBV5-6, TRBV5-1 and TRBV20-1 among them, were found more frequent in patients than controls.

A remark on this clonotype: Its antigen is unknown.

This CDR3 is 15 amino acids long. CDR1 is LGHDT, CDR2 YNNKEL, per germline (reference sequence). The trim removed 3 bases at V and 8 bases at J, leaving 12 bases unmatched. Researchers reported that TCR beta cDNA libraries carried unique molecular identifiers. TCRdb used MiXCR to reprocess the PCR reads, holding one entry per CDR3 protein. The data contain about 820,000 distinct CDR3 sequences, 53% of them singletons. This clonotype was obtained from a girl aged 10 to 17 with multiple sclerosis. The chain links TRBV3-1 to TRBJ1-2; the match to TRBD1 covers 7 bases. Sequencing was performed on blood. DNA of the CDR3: TGTGCCAGCAGCCACCCTGGACTGACAGGGATGGGCTACACCTTC. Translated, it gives CASSHPGLTGMGYTF. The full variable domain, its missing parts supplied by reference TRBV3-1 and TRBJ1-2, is DTAVSQTPKYLVTQMGNDKSIKCEQNLGHDTMYWYKQDSKKFLKIMFSYNNKELIINETVPNRFSPKSPDKAHLNLHINSLELGDSAVYFCASSHPGLTGMGYTFGSGTRLTVV.